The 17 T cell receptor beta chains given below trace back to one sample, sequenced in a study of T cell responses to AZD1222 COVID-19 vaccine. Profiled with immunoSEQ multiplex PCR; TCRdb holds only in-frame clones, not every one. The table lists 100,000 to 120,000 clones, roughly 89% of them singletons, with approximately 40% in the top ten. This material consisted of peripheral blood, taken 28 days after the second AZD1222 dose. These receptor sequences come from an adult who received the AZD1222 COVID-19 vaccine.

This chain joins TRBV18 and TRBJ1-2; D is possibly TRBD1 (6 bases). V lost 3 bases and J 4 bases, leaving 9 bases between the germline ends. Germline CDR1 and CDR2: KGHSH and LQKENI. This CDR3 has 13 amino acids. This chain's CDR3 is CASSPQDSYGYTF. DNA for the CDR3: TGTGCCAGCTCACCCCAGGACAGCTATGGCTACACCTTC.

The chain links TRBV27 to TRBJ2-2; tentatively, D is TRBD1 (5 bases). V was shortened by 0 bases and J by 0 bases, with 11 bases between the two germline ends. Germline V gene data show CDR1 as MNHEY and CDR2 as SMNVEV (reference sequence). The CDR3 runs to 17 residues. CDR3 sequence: CASSLSPLTANTGELFF. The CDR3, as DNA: TGTGCCAGCAGTTTATCTCCATTGACAGCGAACACCGGGGAGCTGTTTTTT.

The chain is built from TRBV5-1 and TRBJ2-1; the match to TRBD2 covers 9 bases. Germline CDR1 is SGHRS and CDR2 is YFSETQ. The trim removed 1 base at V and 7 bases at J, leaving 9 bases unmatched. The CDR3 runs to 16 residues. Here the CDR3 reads CASSLPAGGPGNEQFF. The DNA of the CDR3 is TGCGCCAGCAGCTTGCCCGCGGGAGGGCCAGGTAATGAGCAGTTCTTC.

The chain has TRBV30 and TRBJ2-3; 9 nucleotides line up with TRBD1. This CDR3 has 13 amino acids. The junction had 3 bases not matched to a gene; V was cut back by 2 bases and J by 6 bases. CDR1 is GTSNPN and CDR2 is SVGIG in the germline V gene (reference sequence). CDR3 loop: CAWSYRGLDTQYF. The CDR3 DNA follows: TGTGCCTGGAGTTACAGGGGGCTGGATACGCAGTATTTT.

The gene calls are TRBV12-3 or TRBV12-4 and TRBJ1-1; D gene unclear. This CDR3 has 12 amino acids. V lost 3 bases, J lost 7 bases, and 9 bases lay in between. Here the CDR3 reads CASSFSFLEAFF. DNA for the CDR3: TGTGCCAGCAGTTTTTCGTTCCTTGAAGCTTTCTTT.

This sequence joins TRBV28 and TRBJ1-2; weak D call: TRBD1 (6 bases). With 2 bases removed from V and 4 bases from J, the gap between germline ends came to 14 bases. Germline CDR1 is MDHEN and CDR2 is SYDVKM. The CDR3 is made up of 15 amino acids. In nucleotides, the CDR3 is TGTGCCAGCAGTTTAGTGGGGGCGCAGAGCTATGGCTACACCTTC. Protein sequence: CASSLVGAQSYGYTF.

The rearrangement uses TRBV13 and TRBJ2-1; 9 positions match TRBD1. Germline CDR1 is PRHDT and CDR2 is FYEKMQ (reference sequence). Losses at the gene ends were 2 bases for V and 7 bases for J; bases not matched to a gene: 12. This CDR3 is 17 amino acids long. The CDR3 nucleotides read TGTGCCAGCAGCTTAAGGGACGGGACAGGGAGATTAAATGAGCAGTTCTTC. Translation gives CASSLRDGTGRLNEQFF.

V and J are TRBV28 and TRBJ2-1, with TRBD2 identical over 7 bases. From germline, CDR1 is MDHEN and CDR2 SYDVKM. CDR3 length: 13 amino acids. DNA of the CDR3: TGTGCTGGGGGAGGGAGCTCCTACAATGAGCAGTTCTTC. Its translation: CAGGGSSYNEQFF.

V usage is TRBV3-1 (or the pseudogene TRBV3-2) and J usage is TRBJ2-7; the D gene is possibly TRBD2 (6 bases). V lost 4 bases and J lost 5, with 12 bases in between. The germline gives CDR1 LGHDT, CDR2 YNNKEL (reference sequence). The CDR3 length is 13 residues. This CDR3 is CASSPGRRNEQYF. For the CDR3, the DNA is TGTGCCAGCAGCCCCGGGAGACGGAACGAGCAGTACTTC.

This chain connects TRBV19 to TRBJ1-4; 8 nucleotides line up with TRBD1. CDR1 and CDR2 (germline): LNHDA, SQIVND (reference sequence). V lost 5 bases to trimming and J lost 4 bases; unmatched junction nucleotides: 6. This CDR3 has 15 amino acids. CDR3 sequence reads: CASSLGQGLNEKLFF. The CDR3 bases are TGTGCCAGTAGTCTTGGACAGGGACTTAATGAAAAACTGTTTTTT.

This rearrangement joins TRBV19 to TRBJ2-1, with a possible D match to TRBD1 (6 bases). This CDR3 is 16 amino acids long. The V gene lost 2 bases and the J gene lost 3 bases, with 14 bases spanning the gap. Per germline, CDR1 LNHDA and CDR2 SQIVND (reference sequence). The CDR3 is CASSIKGEPRYNEQFF. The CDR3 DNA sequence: TGTGCCAGTAGTATAAAGGGGGAACCCCGCTACAATGAGCAGTTCTTC.

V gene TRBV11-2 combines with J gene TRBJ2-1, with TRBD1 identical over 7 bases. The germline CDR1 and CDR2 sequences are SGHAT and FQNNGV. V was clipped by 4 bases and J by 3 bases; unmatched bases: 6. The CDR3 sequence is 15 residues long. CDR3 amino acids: CASSSGTASYNEQFF. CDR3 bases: TGTGCCAGCAGCTCCGGGACAGCTAGCTACAATGAGCAGTTCTTC.

The CDR3 nucleotides are TGTGCCAGCAGCCAACTAGGGGCAAATGAGCAGTTCTTC. Protein: CASSQLGANEQFF. This rearrangement joins TRBV7-2 to TRBJ2-1; possibly TRBD1 or TRBD2 for D (5 bases each). This CDR3 region has 13 residues. Germline lookup yields CDR1 SGHTA and CDR2 FQGNSA. V was pared by 5 bases and J by 7 bases, with 12 bases between. Using reference TRBV7-2 and TRBJ2-1 for the parts outside the CDR3, the full variable domain is GAGVSQSPSNKVTEKGKDVELRCDPISGHTALYWYRQSLGQGLEFLIYFQGNSAPDKSGLPSDRFSAERTGGSVSTLTIQRTQQEDSAVYLCASSQLGANEQFFGPGTRLTVL.

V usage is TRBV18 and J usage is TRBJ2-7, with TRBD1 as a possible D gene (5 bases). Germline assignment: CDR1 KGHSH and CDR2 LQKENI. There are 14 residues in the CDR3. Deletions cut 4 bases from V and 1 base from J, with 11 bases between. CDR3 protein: CASSQIDSSYEQYF. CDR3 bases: TGTGCCAGCTCACAAATAGACAGTTCCTACGAGCAGTACTTC.

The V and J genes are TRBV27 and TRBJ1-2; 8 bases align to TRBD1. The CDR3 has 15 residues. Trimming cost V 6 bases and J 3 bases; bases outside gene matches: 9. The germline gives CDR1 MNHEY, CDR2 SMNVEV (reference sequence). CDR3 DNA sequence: TGTGCCAGCAGACAGACAGGGGTCCTTTACTATGGCTACACCTTC. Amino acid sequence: CASRQTGVLYYGYTF.

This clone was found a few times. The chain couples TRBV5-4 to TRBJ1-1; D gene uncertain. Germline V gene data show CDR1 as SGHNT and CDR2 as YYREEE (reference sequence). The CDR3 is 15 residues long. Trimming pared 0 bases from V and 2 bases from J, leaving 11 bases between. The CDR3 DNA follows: TGTGCCAGCAGCTTGGGGCGGTTCGCTAACACTGAAGCTTTCTTT. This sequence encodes CASSLGRFANTEAFF.

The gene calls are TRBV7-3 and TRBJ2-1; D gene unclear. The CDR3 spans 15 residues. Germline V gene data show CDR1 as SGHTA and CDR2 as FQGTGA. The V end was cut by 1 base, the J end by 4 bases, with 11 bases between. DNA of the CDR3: TGTGCCAGCAGCTTAAATCGTGGACCATACAATGAGCAGTTCTTC. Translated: CASSLNRGPYNEQFF.